This T cell receptor beta chain was profiled in a study of CD8 T cells in Susac syndrome. Random hexamers served to reverse transcribe roughly 0.45 to 1 ug RNA. TCRdb re-derived calls from the immunoSEQ multiplex PCR reads in MiXCR, one entry per CDR3 protein. This table has 150,000 to 200,000 distinct CDR3 sequences, 90% to 95% appearing once. Germline CDR1 reads SEHNR; CDR2 reads FQNEAQ (reference sequence). The V end was cut by 6 bases, the J end by 6 bases, with 11 bases between. The CDR3 covers 13 residues. The rearrangement links TRBV7-9 to TRBJ2-2, with a tentative D call TRBD2 (5 bases). Sequenced material: CD4+ T cells from PBMCs. This clonotype was sampled from a human donor in good health. The CDR3 is CASRSSSSGELFF. The CDR3 bases are TGTGCCAGCAGGTCGTCTAGCTCCGGGGAGCTGTTTTTT.